This T cell receptor (beta chain) was identified in a study of identical twins. This CDR3 contains 16 residues. V was clipped by 1 base and J by 7 bases, with 22 bases between them. Germline V lookup: CDR1 DFQATT, CDR2 SNEGSKA (reference sequence). This clonotype came up a few times. Healthy Caucasian donors formed the entire cohort. TCRdb recomputed calls from the 5' RACE reads with MiXCR, one row per CDR3 protein. The sample has 1.5 million to 2 million distinct CDR3 sequences, roughly a third seen once. This receptor was identified in a newborn girl in good health. The rearrangement joins TRBV20-1 to TRBJ1-1; possibly TRBD1 for D (6 bases). Sequencing used cord blood. CDR3 sequence reads: CSARGRGGLGFVEAFF. The CDR3 coding sequence is TGCAGTGCTAGAGGAAGGGGGGGTTTGGGTTTCGTTGAAGCTTTCTTT.